This TCR beta chain emerged from a study of blood T cell repertoires in COVID-19. Study summary: Both acute and convalescent COVID-19 samples were obtained from the United States, Italy and Spain.

Per the authors' pipeline: Reference gene primer amplification gave nucleated cell count estimates. The protocol was immunoSEQ multiplex PCR, while the TCRdb copy is restricted to in-frame clones and leaves out a portion. D and trimming come from the DNA, and the V and J calls and clone size come from that table. The table shows 200,000 to 250,000 clones, with roughly 90% occurring only once. Germline V gives CDR1 MNHEY, CDR2 SVGEGT. The CDR3 contains 15 residues. Unmatched junction bases numbered 7, after V lost 3 bases and J lost 8 bases. Material for sequencing was peripheral blood. The V call is TRBV6-2 or TRBV6-3, the J call TRBJ2-1, with 10 bases aligning to TRBD1. This TCR was recovered from a woman aged 60-75 years with acute or convalescent COVID-19. Written as DNA, the CDR3 is TGTGCCAGCAGTTATCGACAGGGGGCGATTCATGAGCAGTTCTTC. This gives the protein CASSYRQGAIHEQFF.